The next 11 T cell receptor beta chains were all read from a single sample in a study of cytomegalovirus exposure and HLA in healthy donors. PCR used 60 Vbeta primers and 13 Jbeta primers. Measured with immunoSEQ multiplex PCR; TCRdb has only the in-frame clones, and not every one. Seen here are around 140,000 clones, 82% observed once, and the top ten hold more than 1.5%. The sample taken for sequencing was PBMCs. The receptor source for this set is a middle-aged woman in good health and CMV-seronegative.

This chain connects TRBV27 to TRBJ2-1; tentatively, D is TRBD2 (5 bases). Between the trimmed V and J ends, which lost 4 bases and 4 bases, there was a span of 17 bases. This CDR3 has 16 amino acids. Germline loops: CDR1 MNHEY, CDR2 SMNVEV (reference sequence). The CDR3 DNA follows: TGTGCCAGCAGTTCGGGATCGGCGTGGGGATACAATGAGCAGTTCTTC. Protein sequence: CASSSGSAWGYNEQFF.

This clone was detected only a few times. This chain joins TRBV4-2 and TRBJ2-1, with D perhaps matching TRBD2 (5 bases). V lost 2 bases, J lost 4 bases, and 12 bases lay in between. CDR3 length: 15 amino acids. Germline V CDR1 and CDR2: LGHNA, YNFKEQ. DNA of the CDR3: TGTGCCAGCAGCCAAACCCTTAGCGCTTACAATGAGCAGTTCTTC. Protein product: CASSQTLSAYNEQFF.

The CDR3 protein is CASSLGQGELNEQFF. The CDR3 nucleotides are TGTGCCAGCAGCTTAGGGCAGGGGGAATTGAATGAGCAGTTCTTC. The V call is TRBV7-9, the J call TRBJ2-1, with 7 bases matching TRBD1. The germline V gene has CDR1 SEHNR and CDR2 FQNEAQ (reference sequence). After removal of 1 base from V and 7 bases from J, the junction contained 7 bases not matched to a gene. The CDR3 length is 15 residues.

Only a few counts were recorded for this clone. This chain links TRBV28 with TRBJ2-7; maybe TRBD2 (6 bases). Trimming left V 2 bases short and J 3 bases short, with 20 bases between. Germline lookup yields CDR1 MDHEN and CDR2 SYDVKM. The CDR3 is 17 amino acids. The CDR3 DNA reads TGTGCCAGCAGTTTAAACGAAGGTCTCGGGGGTGGCTACGAGCAGTACTTC. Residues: CASSLNEGLGGGYEQYF. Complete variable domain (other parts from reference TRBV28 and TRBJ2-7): DVKVTQSSRYLVKRTGEKVFLECVQDMDHENMFWYRQDPGLGLRLIYFSYDVKMKEKGDIPEGYSVSREKKERFSLILESASTNQTSMYLCASSLNEGLGGGYEQYFGPGTRLTVT.

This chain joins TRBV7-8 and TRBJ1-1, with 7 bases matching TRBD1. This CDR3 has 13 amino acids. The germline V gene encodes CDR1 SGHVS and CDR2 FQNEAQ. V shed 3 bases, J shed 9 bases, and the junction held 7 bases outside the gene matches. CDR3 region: CASSLGQNSKAFF. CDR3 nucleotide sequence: TGTGCCAGCAGCTTGGGACAGAATTCCAAAGCTTTCTTT.

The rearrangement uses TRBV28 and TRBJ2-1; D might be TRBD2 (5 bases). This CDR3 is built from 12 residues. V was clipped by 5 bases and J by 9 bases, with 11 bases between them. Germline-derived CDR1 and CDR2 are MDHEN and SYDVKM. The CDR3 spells CASSRPSFEQFF. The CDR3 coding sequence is TGTGCCAGCAGTCGGCCTAGCTTTGAGCAGTTCTTC.

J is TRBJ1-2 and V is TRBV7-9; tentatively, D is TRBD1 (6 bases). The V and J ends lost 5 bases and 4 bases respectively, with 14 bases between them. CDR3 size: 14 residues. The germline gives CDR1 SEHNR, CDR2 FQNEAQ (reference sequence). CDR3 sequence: CASSAYRVPYGYTF. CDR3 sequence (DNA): TGTGCCAGCAGCGCATACAGGGTACCCTATGGCTACACCTTC.

CDR3 sequence: CASSFTGEAGNTIYF. CDR3 DNA sequence: TGTGCCAGCAGCTTTACAGGTGAAGCTGGAAACACCATATATTTT. The genes are TRBV7-4 and TRBJ1-3; D might be TRBD1 (5 bases). Germline V CDR1 and CDR2: SGHVT, SQSDAQ. V was trimmed by 3 bases and J by 2 bases, leaving 11 bases between them. This CDR3 comprises 15 residues.

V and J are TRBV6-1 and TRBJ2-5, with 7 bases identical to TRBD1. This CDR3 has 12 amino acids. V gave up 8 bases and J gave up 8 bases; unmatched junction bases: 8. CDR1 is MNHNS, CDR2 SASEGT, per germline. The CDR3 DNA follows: TGTGCCAGCCGGGACAGCCCGTCAACCCAGTACTTC. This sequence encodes CASRDSPSTQYF.

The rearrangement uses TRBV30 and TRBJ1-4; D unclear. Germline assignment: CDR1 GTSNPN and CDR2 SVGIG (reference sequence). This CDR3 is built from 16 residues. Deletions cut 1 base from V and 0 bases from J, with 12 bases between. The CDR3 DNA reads TGTGCCTGGAGTGACAACAGCCTGCCAACTAATGAAAAACTGTTTTTT. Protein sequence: CAWSDNSLPTNEKLFF.

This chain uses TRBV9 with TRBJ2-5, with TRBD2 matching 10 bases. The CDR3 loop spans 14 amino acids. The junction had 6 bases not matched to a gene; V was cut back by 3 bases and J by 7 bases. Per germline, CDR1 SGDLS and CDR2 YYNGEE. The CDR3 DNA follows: TGTGCCAGCAGCGGTCTAGCGGGAGTTGGGACCCAGTACTTC. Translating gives CASSGLAGVGTQYF.